This T cell receptor (beta chain) was identified during a study of glioma-infiltrating T cells after dendritic cell vaccination. Profiling relied on immunoSEQ multiplex PCR, and the TCRdb table lists in-frame clones only, not all of them. The sample records about 25,000 clones, 89% being singletons. Time point described: after dendritic cell vaccination, including at tumor progression/relapse. Trimming at V came to 2 bases and at J to 4 bases, leaving 6 bases not matched to a gene. This CDR3 has 16 amino acids. From germline, CDR1 is SGHRS and CDR2 YFSETQ. V and J are TRBV5-1 and TRBJ1-5, with 10 positions matching TRBD1. This TCR was recovered from a human donor with glioblastoma. The sequenced sample was blood, obtained after dendritic cell vaccination. CDR3 nucleotides: TGCGCCAGCAGCTTAAACCCGGGACAGGGGAATCAGCCCCAGCATTTT. Translating gives CASSLNPGQGNQPQHF.